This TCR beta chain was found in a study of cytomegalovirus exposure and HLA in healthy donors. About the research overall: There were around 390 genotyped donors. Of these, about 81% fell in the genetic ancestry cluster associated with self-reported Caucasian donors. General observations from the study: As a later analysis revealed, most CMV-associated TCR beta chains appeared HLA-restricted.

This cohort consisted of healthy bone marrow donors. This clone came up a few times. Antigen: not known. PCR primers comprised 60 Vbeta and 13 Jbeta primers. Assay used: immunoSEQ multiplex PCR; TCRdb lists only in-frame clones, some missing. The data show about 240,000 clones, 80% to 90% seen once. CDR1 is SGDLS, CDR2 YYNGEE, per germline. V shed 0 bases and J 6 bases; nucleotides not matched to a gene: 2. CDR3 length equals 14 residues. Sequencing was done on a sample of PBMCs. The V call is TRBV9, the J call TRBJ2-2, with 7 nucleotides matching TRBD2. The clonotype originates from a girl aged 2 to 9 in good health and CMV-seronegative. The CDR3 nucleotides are TGTGCCAGCAGCGTAGTGACTAGCCCCGGGGAGCTGTTTTTT. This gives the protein CASSVVTSPGELFF.